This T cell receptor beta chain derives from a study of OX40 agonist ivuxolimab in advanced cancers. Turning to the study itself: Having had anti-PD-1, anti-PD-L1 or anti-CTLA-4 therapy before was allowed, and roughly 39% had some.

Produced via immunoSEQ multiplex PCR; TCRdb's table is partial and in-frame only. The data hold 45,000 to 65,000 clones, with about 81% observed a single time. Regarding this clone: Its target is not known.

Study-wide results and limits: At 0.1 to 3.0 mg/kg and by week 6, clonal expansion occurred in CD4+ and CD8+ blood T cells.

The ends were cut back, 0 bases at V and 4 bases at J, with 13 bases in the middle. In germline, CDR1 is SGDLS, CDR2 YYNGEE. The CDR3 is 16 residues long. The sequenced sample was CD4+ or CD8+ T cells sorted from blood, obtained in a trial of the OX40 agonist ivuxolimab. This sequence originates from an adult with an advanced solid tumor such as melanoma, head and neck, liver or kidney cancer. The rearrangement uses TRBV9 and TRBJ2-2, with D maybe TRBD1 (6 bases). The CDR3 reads CASSVATGLGTGELFF. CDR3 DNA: TGTGCCAGCAGCGTAGCTACAGGGCTTGGCACCGGGGAGCTGTTTTTT.